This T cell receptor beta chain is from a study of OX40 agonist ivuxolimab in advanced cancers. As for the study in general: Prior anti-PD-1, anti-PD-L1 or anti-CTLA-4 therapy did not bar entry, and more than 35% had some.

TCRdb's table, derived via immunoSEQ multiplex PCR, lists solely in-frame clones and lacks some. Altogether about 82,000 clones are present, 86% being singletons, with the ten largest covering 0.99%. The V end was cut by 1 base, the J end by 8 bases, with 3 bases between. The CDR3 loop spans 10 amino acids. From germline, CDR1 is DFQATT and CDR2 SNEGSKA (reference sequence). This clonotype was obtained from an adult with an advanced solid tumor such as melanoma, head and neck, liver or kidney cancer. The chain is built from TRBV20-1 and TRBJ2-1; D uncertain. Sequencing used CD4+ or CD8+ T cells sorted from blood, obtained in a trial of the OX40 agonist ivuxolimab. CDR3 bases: TGCAGTGCTAGAGTGGATGAGCAGTTCTTC. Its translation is CSARVDEQFF.